This TCR beta chain was profiled in a study of blood T cell repertoires in COVID-19. Only in-frame clones appear in the TCRdb table, and some are missing; sequencing was by immunoSEQ multiplex PCR. The table has about 400,000 clones, around nine tenths seen once; the top ten hold 7% to 7.5%. CDR3 length equals 17 residues. The ends lost 4 bases at V and 10 bases at J; junction bases unmatched: 20. Germline CDR1 reads SGDLS; CDR2 reads YYNGEE. The clonotype comes from a woman aged 55-69 years with COVID-19, enrolled during active disease. Sequences were obtained from peripheral blood. The chain links TRBV9 to TRBJ1-5; TRBD1 agrees at 7 bases. The CDR3 loop is CASSSPPRDSPCIPQHF. In nucleotides, the CDR3 is TGTGCCAGCAGCTCCCCCCCGAGGGACAGTCCCTGTATACCCCAGCATTTT.